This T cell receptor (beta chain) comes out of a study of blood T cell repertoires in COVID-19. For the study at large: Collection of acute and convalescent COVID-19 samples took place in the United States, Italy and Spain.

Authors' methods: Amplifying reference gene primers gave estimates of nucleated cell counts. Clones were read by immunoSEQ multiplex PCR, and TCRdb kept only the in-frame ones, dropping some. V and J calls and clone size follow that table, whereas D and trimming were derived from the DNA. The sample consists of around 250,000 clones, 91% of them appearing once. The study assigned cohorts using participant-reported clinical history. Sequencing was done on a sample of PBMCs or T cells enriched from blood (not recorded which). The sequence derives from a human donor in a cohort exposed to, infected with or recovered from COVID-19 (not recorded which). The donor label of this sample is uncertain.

This CDR3 is CASSLVASGGRNEQFF. The CDR3 DNA follows: TGTGCCAGCAGCTTGGTGGCTAGCGGGGGTAGGAATGAGCAGTTCTTC. This chain uses TRBV5-6 with TRBJ2-1; 10 bases align to TRBD2. V shed 0 bases and J 7 bases; nucleotides not matched to a gene: 7. The CDR3 covers 16 residues. From germline, CDR1 is SGHDT and CDR2 YYEEEE. Looking up the rest from reference TRBV5-6 and TRBJ2-1 gives the full variable domain: DAGVTQSPTHLIKTRGQQVTLRCSPKSGHDTVSWYQQALGQGPQFIFQYYEEEERQRGNFPDRFSGHQFPNYSSELNVNALLLGDSALYLCASSLVASGGRNEQFFGPGTRLTVL.